What follows are 8 T cell receptor beta chains derived from one specimen sequenced in a study of blood T cell repertoires in COVID-19. This table comes from immunoSEQ multiplex PCR, and its TCRdb copy is limited to in-frame clones, with some not included. The sample has roughly 63,000 clones; 75% to 90% are singletons. The sequenced material came from peripheral blood. The receptors here all came from a human donor in a cohort sampled during active COVID-19.

The rearrangement uses TRBV3-1 (or the pseudogene TRBV3-2) and TRBJ2-2; D gene uncertain. The germline V gene has CDR1 LGHDT and CDR2 YNNKEL (reference sequence). The V end lost 0 bases, the J end lost 0 bases, and 8 bases lay between the germline ends. The CDR3 contains 16 residues. The CDR3 DNA follows: TGTGCCAGCAGCCAAGAGCCCCACACGAACACCGGGGAGCTGTTTTTT. Its protein is CASSQEPHTNTGELFF.

This clone was observed once. This chain links TRBV28 with TRBJ1-4; D may be TRBD1 (6 bases). The CDR3 has 15 residues. Trimming stripped 2 bases from V and 5 bases from J, with 12 bases between. Germline V CDR1 and CDR2: MDHEN, SYDVKM. The chain's CDR3 is CASSLGGQGNEKLFF. As DNA, the CDR3 is TGTGCCAGCAGTTTAGGGGGACAAGGGAATGAAAAACTGTTTTTT.

The chain joins TRBV7-7 to TRBJ1-5; D gene uncertain. V was pared by 2 bases and J by 3 bases, with 17 bases between. Germline CDR1 reads SSHAT; CDR2 reads FNYEAQ (reference sequence). CDR3 length equals 17 residues. CDR3 nucleotide sequence: TGTGCCAGCAGCTTATTTGATAGAGGCGGAAACAATCAGCCCCAGCATTTT. This sequence encodes CASSLFDRGGNNQPQHF.

V usage is TRBV6-2 or TRBV6-3 and J usage is TRBJ2-1; tentative D call: TRBD2 (6 bases). The CDR3 has 15 residues. CDR1 and CDR2 (germline): MNHEY, SVGEGT. Trimming shortened V by 5 bases and J by 6 bases, and 17 bases separated the two germline ends. CDR3 protein: CASSDPAAGRNEQFF. The CDR3 coding sequence is TGTGCCAGCAGTGACCCGGCCGCGGGGCGCAATGAGCAGTTCTTC.

The rearrangement uses TRBV2 and TRBJ2-3; the match to TRBD1 covers 7 bases. The CDR3 runs to 14 residues. J lost 3 bases, V lost 9 bases, and 9 bases had no gene match. CDR1 and CDR2 (germline): SNHLY, FYNNEI. The CDR3 coding sequence is TGTGCCAGTCTCCGGGACAGAGGAACAGATACGCAGTATTTT. Protein: CASLRDRGTDTQYF.

This clone showed up just once. The gene calls are TRBV28 and TRBJ2-7; 10 bases align to TRBD1. V gave up 4 bases and J gave up 0 bases; unmatched junction bases: 6. CDR3 length: 16 residues. The germline gives CDR1 MDHEN, CDR2 SYDVKM. The CDR3 DNA follows: TGTGCCAGCAGTTCGTACGGGACAGGGGTCTCCTACGAGCAGTACTTC. Protein sequence: CASSSYGTGVSYEQYF.

V is TRBV3-1 (or the pseudogene TRBV3-2) and J is TRBJ1-1; no clear D gene. Between the trimmed V and J ends, which lost 1 base and 2 bases, there was a span of 11 bases. The CDR3 sequence is 15 residues long. Germline V gene sequence: CDR1 LGHDT, CDR2 YNNKEL (reference sequence). The CDR3 protein is CASSQGLQLNTEAFF. CDR3 DNA: TGTGCCAGCAGCCAAGGACTTCAGCTAAACACTGAAGCTTTCTTT.

The chain uses TRBV6-5 and TRBJ2-7; possibly TRBD1 for D (6 bases). The V end lost 8 bases, the J end lost 4 bases, and 12 bases lay between the germline ends. The CDR3 consists of 12 residues. The germline gives CDR1 MNHEY, CDR2 SVGAGI. CDR3 sequence: CASGQWGYEQYF. CDR3 coding DNA: TGTGCCAGCGGACAGTGGGGGTACGAGCAGTACTTC.